This T cell receptor (beta chain) was recovered during a study of molecular identifiers for immune sequencing clone quantification. Study-wide results and caveats: Under 1% of molecules in naive cells, but over 97% of effector molecules, belonged to clones above 20 RNA copies.

Generation of bulk TCR libraries relied on previously described methods and listed TCR primers. Using its own MiXCR run on the PCR reads, TCRdb lists one record per CDR3 protein. The sample has over 600,000 distinct CDR3 sequences; about 20% are singletons. The table lists this clonotype with many counts. Antigen unknown. CDR1 and CDR2 (germline): SEHNR, FQNEAQ (reference sequence). The CDR3 totals 16 residues. With V trimmed by 5 bases and J by 5 bases, 6 bases remained unmatched. Sequenced material: naive CD8+ T cells from blood, with Jurkat cell RNA spiked in. This sample's subset: FACS-sorted CD8+CD4-CCR7+CD45RA+ naive T cells. The source is a human donor in good health. Some libraries in this study had Jurkat cell RNA spiked in. J is TRBJ2-3 and V is TRBV7-9; 14 bases are shared with TRBD2. CDR3 in DNA: TGTGCCAGCAGCCCGACTAGCGGGGGGGCCGTAGATACGCAGTATTTT. It translates to CASSPTSGGAVDTQYF.